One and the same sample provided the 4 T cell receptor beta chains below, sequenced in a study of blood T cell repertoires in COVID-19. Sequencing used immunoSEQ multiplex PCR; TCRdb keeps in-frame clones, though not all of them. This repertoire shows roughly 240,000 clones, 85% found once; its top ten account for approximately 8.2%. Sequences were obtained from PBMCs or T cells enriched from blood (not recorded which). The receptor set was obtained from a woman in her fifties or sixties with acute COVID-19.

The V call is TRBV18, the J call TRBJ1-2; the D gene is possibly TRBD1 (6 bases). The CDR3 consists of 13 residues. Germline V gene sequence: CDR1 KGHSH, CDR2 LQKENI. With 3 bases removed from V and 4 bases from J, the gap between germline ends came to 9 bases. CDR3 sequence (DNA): TGTGCCAGCTCACCCGACAGGAGCTATGGCTACACCTTC. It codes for CASSPDRSYGYTF.

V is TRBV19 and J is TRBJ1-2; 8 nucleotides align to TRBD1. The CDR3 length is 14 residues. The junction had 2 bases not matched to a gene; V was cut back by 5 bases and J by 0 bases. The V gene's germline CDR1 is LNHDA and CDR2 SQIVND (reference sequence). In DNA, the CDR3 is TGTGCCAGTAGTGACAGGGGATCTAACTATGGCTACACCTTC. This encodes CASSDRGSNYGYTF.

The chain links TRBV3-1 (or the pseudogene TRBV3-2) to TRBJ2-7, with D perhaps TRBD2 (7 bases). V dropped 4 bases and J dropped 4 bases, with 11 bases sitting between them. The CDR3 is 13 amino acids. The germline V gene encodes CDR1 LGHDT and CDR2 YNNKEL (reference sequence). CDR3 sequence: CASSRGGPYEQYF. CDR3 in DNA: TGTGCCAGCAGCCGCGGGGGCCCGTACGAGCAGTACTTC.

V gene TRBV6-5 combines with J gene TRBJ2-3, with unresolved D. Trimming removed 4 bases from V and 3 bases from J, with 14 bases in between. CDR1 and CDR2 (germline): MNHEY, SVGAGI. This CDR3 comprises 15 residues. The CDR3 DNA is TGTGCCAGCAGTTCCCCTGGGCATGCGACAGATACGCAGTATTTT. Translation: CASSSPGHATDTQYF.